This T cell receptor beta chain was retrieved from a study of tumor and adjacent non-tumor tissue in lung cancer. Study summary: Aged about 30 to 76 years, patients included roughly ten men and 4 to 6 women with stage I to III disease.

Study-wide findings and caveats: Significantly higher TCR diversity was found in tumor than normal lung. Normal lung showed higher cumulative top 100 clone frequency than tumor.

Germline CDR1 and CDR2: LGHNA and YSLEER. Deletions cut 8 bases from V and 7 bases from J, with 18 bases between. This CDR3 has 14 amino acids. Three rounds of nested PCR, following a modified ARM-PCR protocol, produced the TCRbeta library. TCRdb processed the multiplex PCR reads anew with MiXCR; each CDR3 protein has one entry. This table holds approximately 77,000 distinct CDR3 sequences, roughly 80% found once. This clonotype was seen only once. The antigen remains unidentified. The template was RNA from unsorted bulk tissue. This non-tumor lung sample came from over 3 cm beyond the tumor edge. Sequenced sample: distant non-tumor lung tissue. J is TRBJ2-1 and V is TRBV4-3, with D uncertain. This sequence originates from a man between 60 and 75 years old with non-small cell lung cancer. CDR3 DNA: TGCGCCAGCGGCCTCGGCCAGTGGTGGAATGAGCAGTTCTTC. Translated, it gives CASGLGQWWNEQFF.